The 17 T cell receptor beta chains reported below all come from one sample, sequenced in a study of tumor-infiltrating lymphocytes in primary liver carcinoma. Constant-region priming of about 520 ng total RNA yielded TCR beta cDNA. Researchers made the TCR beta libraries by running three nested multiplex PCR rounds with slightly modified ARM-PCR. Each of the first two PCR rounds ran approximately 9 cycles with TRBV1-TRBV30 forward and C-beta reverse primers. TCRdb ran MiXCR on the multiplex PCR reads and lists one entry per CDR3 protein. The table lists roughly 200,000 distinct CDR3 sequences, around four fifths of them singletons. Scientists recovered RNA and DNA together from approximately 20-30 mg of unsorted bulk tissue. Sequencing was carried out using tumor tissue from primary liver carcinoma. The receptors stem from a man between 40 and 49 years old with primary liver carcinoma and hepatitis B virus infection.

This clonotype was seen only a few times. This may come from a read error, since a much larger clone is one base off. V usage is TRBV4-1 and J usage is TRBJ2-2; TRBD2 matches 8 bases. Germline V gene lookup returns CDR1 MGHRA and CDR2 YSYEKL. CDR3 length: 21 amino acids. The CDR3 spells CASSQEGTLAVRAGDTGDLFF. The CDR3 DNA reads TGCGCCAGCAGCCAAGAGGGAACTTTAGCGGTCCGAGCGGGAGACACCGGGGACCTGTTTTTT.

This chain connects TRBV5-1 to TRBJ2-3, with unresolved D. This CDR3 region has 15 residues. The germline gives CDR1 SGHRS, CDR2 YFSETQ. V shed 3 bases and J shed 3 bases, with 14 bases lying between them. The CDR3 here is CASSSAVSLTDTQYF. Here the CDR3 DNA reads TGCGCCAGCAGCTCCGCCGTGAGCTTGACAGATACGCAGTATTTT.

Points on this clonotype: A much larger clonotype is one base distant, so this may be a read error. The chain recombines TRBV5-1 with TRBJ1-1; D perhaps matches TRBD1 (5 bases). The CDR3 sequence is 15 residues long. The V end was cut by 6 bases, the J end by 4 bases, with 19 bases between. Germline V gene data show CDR1 as SGHRS and CDR2 as YFSETQ. CDR3 loop: CASITGAGDLTEAFF. For the CDR3, the DNA is TGCGCCAGCATCACCGGGGCGGGGGATCTCACTGAAGCTTTCTTT.

Of note for this clonotype: A read error may account for a junction end that differs from germline. The chain joins TRBV28 to TRBJ1-3; D is perhaps TRBD1 (5 bases). The germline CDR1 and CDR2 sequences are MDHEN and SYDVKM. CDR3 length equals 15 residues. The CDR3 protein is CVSCPSTGTGNTIYF. CDR3 nucleotides: TGTGTCAGCTGTCCGAGTACAGGAACTGGAAACACCATATATTTT.

Concerning this clonotype itself: In this CDR3 the conserved last residue, phenylalanine or tryptophan, is missing, so a read error is likely. The chain has TRBV29-1 and TRBJ2-1; the D is unclear. The CDR3 is 14 residues long. V was trimmed by 4 bases and J by 2 bases, leaving 12 bases between them. Germline lookup yields CDR1 SQVTM and CDR2 ANQGSEA. The CDR3 protein is CSVALVETYNEQFS. The DNA for the CDR3 is TGCAGCGTTGCCCTTGTTGAAACCTACAATGAGCAGTTCTCC.

This clonotype was picked up many times. J is TRBJ1-5 and V is TRBV5-6; 9 nucleotides agree with TRBD1. The CDR3 has 16 residues. Germline V gives CDR1 SGHDT, CDR2 YYEEEE. The V and J ends lost 5 bases and 5 bases, in that order; junction bases with no gene match: 11. Here the CDR3 reads CASSSSDRGFYQPQHF. The CDR3 nucleotides read TGTGCCAGCAGTTCCTCCGACAGGGGGTTTTATCAGCCCCAGCATTTT.

The V gene is TRBV29-1, the J gene TRBJ2-1; D is unclear. V lost 6 bases and J lost 15, with 21 bases in between. The germline V gene encodes CDR1 SQVTM and CDR2 ANQGSEA. CDR3 length: 12 amino acids. The CDR3: CSVRLVSGVGFF. The DNA of the CDR3 is TGCAGCGTGCGTCTTGTGAGTGGAGTAGGGTTCTTC.

In its sample, this clonotype was seen a few times. The gene calls are TRBV7-8 and TRBJ2-1, with 14 positions matching TRBD2. The CDR3 covers 15 residues. With 5 bases clipped from V and 12 bases from J, the junction kept 9 bases outside the gene matches. In germline, CDR1 is SGHVS, CDR2 FQNEAQ. DNA for the CDR3: TGTGCCAGCAGCCTGACTAGCGGGAGGGTCGATGGGCAGTTCTTC. Translating gives CASSLTSGRVDGQFF.

Notes on this clonotype: Without the conserved terminal phenylalanine or tryptophan, this CDR3 likely stems from a read error. The chain carries TRBV11-1 and TRBJ2-3, with D possibly called TRBD1 or TRBD2 (5 bases each). The germline V gene has CDR1 SGHAT and CDR2 FQDESV (reference sequence). The CDR3 length is 19 residues. The V gene lost 4 bases and the J gene lost 1 base, with 24 bases spanning the gap. For the CDR3, the DNA is TGTGCCAGCAGCTCTGGGGGAAACTCTGTTGGAGCACGCACAGATACGCAGTATTAT. Its protein product is CASSSGGNSVGARTDTQYY.

Remarks on this clonotype: A junction boundary mismatches the germline segment, possibly from a read error. The chain couples TRBV11-3 to TRBJ2-7, with D possibly matching TRBD1 (6 bases). Germline loops: CDR1 SGHNT, CDR2 YENEEA. CDR3 length: 13 amino acids. In DNA form, the CDR3 reads TGTGCCAGCAGCGTGGGACAATCCGACGAGCAATACTTC. Protein sequence: CASSVGQSDEQYF.

The chain carries TRBV29-1 and TRBJ1-3; D unclear. Per germline, CDR1 SQVTM and CDR2 ANQGSEA. The germline V and J ends were trimmed by 3 bases and 3 bases, with 15 bases remaining between them. This CDR3 is built from 15 residues. The CDR3 sequence is CSVDMYSSGGNTIYF. CDR3 DNA sequence: TGCAGCGTTGATATGTACTCTTCGGGTGGAAACACCATATATTTT. The whole variable domain, remainder taken from reference TRBV29-1 and TRBJ1-3, is SAVISQKPSRDICQRGTSLTIQCQVDSQVTMMFWYRQQPGQSLTLIATANQGSEATYESGFVIDKFPISRPNLTFSTLTVSNMSPEDSSIYLCSVDMYSSGGNTIYFGEGSWLTVV.

With regard to this clonotype: Since no conserved phenylalanine or tryptophan closes the CDR3, a read error is the likely cause. The CDR3 sequence: CASSLAGREGNTQYI. CDR3 bases: TGTGCCAGCAGTCTAGCGGGAAGGGAGGGGAATACGCAGTATATT. The J gene is TRBJ2-3, the V gene TRBV12-3 or TRBV12-4; 9 positions agree with TRBD2. CDR3 length: 15 amino acids.

On this clonotype: The germline gene is not matched at one end of the junction; a read error may be the cause. The rearrangement links TRBV5-5 to TRBJ2-2, with D tentatively TRBD2 (6 bases). CDR1 is SGHKS, CDR2 YYEKEE, per germline (reference sequence). This CDR3 region has 12 residues. The CDR3: CASRLHTGEVFF. In nucleotides, the CDR3 is TGTGCCAGCAGACTCCACACTGGGGAGGTGTTTTTT.

As concerns this clonotype: One base away lies a much larger clone, so this may be a sequencing read error. The chain couples TRBV30 to TRBJ2-1; 13 bases match TRBD2. The CDR3 contains 16 residues. The germline V gene encodes CDR1 GTSNPN and CDR2 SVGIG (reference sequence). The CDR3 DNA reads as TGTGCCTGGAGTGCCGGACTAGCGGGAGTGGGAGGGGAGCAGCTCTTC. Its translation is CAWSAGLAGVGGEQLF.

As to this clonotype: At one boundary the junction diverges from the germline segment, which might be a read error. The J gene is TRBJ2-3, the V gene TRBV6-6; D is possibly TRBD2 (5 bases). CDR3 length: 15 residues. CDR1 is MNHNY, CDR2 SVGAGI, per germline (reference sequence). CDR3 sequence (DNA): TGTGCCAGCAGTTACGAAGCGGCAACCACAGATACGTTGTACTTT. Translating gives CASSYEAATTDTLYF.

The chain joins TRBV6-9 to TRBJ2-3; TRBD2 agrees at 13 bases. V gave up 10 bases and J gave up 7 bases; unmatched junction bases: 14. In germline, CDR1 is MNHGY, CDR2 SVAAGI. The length of the CDR3 is 16 residues. In DNA, the CDR3 is TGTGCCACCCGACTAGCGGGAGGTCCCCGGACAAATACGCAGTATTTT. Translating it yields CATRLAGGPRTNTQYF.

This chain connects TRBV29-1 to TRBJ2-2; D is uncertain. V lost 6 bases and J 8 bases, leaving 19 bases between the germline ends. Germline CDR1 SQVTM, CDR2 ANQGSEA. The CDR3 has 14 amino acids. CDR3 coding DNA: TGCAGCGTCTATGGGATAGTGTGTCGAGGGGAGCTGTTTTTT. This translates into CSVYGIVCRGELFF.